This TCR beta chain is from a study of blood T cell repertoires in COVID-19. Turning to the study itself: COVID-19 samples, acute and convalescent, were from the United States, Italy and Spain. The analysed material was cDNA or gDNA that came from T cells, B-cell-depleted T cells, or PBMCs.

There are 12 residues in the CDR3. Losses at the gene ends were 6 bases for V and 4 bases for J; bases not matched to a gene: 2. CDR1 and CDR2 from the germline V gene are MDHEN and SYDVKM. Per the authors' pipeline: Estimates of nucleated cell counts were drawn from the amplification of reference gene primers. Method: immunoSEQ multiplex PCR; TCRdb's copy keeps in-frame clones and lacks some. The D gene and trimming were derived from the DNA, and the V and J assignments and clone size from that table. Of some 50,000 clones in the sample, 65% to 85% are singletons; the top ten hold approximately 8.4%.

The receptor was isolated from a man older than 75 in a cohort sampled during active COVID-19. The sequenced material came from peripheral blood. This sequence joins TRBV28 and TRBJ1-2; TRBD1 matches 7 bases. CDR3 sequence (DNA): TGTGCCAGCAGACCAGGGGGCTATGGCTACACCTTC. Its protein is CASRPGGYGYTF.